This T cell receptor (beta chain) derives from a study of T cells expressing NK-cell markers. The CDR3 is 14 amino acids. CDR1 is SGHTA and CDR2 is FQGNSA in the germline V gene. TCRdb reprocessed the 5' RACE reads, with one entry per CDR3 protein and no DNA. Recorded here are 350,000 to 500,000 distinct CDR3 sequences; the top ten clones represent 6% to 8%. The chain recombines TRBV7-2 with TRBJ2-2. Sequencing used blood T cells: a sorted CD56 or NKG2C T cell subset, CD4+ or CD8+ T cells, or bulk PBMC T cells (not recorded which). The TCR originated in a woman between 18 and 70 years old in good health. CDR3 sequence: CASKGFPNTGELFF.